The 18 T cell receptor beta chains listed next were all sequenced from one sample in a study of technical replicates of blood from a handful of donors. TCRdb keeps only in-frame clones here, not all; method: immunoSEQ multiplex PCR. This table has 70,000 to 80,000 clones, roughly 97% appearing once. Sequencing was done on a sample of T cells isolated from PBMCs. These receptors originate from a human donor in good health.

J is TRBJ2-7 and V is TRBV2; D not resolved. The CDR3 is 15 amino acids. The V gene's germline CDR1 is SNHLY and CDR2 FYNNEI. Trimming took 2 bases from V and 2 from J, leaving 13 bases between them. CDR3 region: CASSESAREAYEQYF. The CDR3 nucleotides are TGTGCCAGCAGTGAAAGTGCGCGAGAGGCCTACGAGCAGTACTTC.

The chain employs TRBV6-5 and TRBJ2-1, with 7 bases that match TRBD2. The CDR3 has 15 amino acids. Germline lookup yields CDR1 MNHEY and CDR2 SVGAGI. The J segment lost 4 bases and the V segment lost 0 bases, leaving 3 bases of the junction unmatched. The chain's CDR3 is CASSYSGGRYNEQFF. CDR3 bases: TGTGCCAGCAGTTACTCTGGCGGGAGATACAATGAGCAGTTCTTC.

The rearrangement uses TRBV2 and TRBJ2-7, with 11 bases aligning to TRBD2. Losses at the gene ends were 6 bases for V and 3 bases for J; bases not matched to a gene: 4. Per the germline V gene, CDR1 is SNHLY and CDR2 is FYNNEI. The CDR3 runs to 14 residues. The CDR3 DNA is TGTGCCAGCAGGGGGACTAGCGGTCTCTACGAGCAGTACTTC. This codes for CASRGTSGLYEQYF.

DNA of the CDR3: TGTGCCAGCAGCCCCTCTCGAGGGAATCGCTACGAGCAGTACTTC. Translating it yields CASSPSRGNRYEQYF. The J gene is TRBJ2-7, the V gene TRBV7-2, with a weak D call TRBD2 (5 bases). Between the trimmed V and J ends, which lost 5 bases and 3 bases, there was a span of 17 bases. Germline CDR1 SGHTA, CDR2 FQGNSA. The CDR3 contains 15 residues.

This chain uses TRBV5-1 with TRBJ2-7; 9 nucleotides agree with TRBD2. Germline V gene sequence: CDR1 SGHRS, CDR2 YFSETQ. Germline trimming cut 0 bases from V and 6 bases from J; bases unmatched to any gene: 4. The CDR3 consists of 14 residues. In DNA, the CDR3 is TGCGCCAGCAGCTTGGAGCGGGAGGCTGCCGAGCAGTACTTC. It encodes CASSLEREAAEQYF.

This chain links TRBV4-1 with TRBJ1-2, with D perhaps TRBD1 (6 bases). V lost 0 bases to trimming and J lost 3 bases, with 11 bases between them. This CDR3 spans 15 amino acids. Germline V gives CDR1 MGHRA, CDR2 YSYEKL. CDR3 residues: CASSQEPGVDYGYTF. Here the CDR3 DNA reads TGCGCCAGCAGCCAAGAACCAGGGGTAGACTATGGCTACACCTTC.

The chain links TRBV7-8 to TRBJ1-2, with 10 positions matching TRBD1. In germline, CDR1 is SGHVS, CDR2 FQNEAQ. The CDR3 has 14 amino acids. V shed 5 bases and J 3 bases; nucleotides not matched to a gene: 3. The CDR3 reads CASSPDRGYYGYTF. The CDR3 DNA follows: TGTGCCAGCAGCCCGGACAGGGGGTACTATGGCTACACCTTC.

The chain's CDR3 is CASTGQGSTEAFF. The CDR3 DNA reads as TGTGCCAGCACCGGACAGGGGAGCACTGAAGCTTTCTTT. This chain joins TRBV6-1 and TRBJ1-1; 9 nucleotides align to TRBD1. CDR1 and CDR2 (germline): MNHNS, SASEGT. This CDR3 contains 13 residues. V trimming: 7 bases; J trimming: 4 bases; junction bases outside the gene matches: 4.

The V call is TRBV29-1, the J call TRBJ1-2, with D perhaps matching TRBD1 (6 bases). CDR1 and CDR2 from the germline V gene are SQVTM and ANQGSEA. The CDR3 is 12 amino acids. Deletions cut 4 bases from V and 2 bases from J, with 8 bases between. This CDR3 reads CSVVQGNYGYTF. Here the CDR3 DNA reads TGCAGCGTTGTACAGGGAAACTATGGCTACACCTTC.

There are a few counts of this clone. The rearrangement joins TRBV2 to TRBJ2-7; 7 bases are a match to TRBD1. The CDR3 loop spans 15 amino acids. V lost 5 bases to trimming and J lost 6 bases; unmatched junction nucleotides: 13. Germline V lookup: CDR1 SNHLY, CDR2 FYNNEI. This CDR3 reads CASSWPLGTVGEQYF. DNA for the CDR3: TGTGCCAGCAGTTGGCCACTAGGGACAGTAGGCGAGCAGTACTTC.

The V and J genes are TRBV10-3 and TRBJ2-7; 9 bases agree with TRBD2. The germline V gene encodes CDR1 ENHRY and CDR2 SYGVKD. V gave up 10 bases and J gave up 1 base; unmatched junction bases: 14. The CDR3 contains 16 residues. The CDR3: CATGVGAGGLSYEQYF. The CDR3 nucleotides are TGTGCCACCGGGGTGGGAGCGGGAGGATTATCCTACGAGCAGTACTTC.

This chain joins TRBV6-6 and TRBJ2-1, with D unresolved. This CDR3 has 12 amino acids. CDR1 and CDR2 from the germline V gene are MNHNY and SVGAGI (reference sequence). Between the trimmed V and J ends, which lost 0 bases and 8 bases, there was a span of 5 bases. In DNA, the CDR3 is TGTGCCAGCAGTTACTCTGACTATGAGCAGTTCTTC. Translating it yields CASSYSDYEQFF.

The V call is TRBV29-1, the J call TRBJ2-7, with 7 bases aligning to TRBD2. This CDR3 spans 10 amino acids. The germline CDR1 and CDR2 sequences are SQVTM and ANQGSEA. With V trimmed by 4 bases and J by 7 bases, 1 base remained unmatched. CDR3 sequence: CSVGGGEQYF. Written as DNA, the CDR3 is TGCAGCGTTGGGGGGGGAGAGCAGTACTTC.

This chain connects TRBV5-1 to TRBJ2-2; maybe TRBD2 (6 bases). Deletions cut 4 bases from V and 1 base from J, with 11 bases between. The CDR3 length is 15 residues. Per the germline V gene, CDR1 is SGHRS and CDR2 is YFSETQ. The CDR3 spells CASSQAGLNTGELFF. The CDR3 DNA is TGCGCCAGCAGCCAAGCGGGTCTGAACACCGGGGAGCTGTTTTTT. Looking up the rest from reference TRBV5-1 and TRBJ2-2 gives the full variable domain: KAGVTQTPRYLIKTRGQQVTLSCSPISGHRSVSWYQQTPGQGLQFLFEYFSETQRNKGNFPGRFSGRQFSNSRSEMNVSTLELGDSALYLCASSQAGLNTGELFFGEGSRLTVL.

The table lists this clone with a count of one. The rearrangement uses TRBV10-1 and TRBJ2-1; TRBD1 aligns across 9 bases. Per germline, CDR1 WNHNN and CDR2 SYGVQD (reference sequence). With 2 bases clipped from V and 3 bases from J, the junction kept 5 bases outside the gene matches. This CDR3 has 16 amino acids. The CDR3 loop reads CASSEHRTGVYNEQFF. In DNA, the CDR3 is TGCGCCAGCAGTGAGCATAGGACAGGGGTCTACAATGAGCAGTTCTTC.

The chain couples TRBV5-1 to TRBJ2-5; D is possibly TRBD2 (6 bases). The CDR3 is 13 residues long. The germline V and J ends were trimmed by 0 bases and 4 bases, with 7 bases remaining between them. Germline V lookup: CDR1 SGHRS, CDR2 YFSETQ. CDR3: CASSLEGGETQYF. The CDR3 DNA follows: TGCGCCAGCAGCTTGGAGGGAGGAGAGACCCAGTACTTC.

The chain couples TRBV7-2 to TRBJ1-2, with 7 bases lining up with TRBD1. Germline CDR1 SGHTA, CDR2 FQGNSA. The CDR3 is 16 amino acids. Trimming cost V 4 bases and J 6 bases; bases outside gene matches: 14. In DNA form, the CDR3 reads TGTGCCAGCAGCTCCCGCTTGCCGGGACAGCTGAATGGCTACACCTTC. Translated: CASSSRLPGQLNGYTF.

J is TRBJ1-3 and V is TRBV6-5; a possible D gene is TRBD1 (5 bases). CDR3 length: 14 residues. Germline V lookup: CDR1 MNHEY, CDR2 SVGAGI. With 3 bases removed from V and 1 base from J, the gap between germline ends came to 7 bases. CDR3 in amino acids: CASSYQGSGNTIYF. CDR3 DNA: TGTGCCAGCAGTTATCAGGGATCTGGAAACACCATATATTTT.